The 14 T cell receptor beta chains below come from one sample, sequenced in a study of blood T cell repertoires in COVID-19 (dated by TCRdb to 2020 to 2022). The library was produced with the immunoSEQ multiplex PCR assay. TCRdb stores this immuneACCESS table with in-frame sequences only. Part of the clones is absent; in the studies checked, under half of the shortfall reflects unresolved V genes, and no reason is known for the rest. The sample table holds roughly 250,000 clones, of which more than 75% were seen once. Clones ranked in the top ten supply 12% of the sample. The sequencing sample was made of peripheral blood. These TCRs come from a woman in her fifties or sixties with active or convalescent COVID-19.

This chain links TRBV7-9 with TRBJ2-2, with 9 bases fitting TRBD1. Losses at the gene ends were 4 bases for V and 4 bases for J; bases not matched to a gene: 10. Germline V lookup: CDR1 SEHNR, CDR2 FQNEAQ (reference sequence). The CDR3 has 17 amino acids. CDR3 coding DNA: TGTGCCAGCAGCTCCCGGGACAGGGAACCTGGCACCGGGGAGCTGTTTTTT. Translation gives CASSSRDREPGTGELFF.

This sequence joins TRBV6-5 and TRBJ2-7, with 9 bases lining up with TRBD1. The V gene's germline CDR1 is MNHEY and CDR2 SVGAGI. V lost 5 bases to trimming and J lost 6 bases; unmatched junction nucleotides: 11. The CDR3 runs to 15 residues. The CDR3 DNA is TGTGCCAGCAGTCCAGCCGGGACAGGGACCTCCGAGCAGTACTTC. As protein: CASSPAGTGTSEQYF.

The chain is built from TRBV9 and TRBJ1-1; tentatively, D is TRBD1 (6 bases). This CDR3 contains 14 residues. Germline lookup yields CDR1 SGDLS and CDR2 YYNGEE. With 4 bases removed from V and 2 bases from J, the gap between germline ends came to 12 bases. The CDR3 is CASSLRQDNTEAFF. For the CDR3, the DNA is TGTGCCAGCAGCCTACGACAGGATAACACTGAAGCTTTCTTT.

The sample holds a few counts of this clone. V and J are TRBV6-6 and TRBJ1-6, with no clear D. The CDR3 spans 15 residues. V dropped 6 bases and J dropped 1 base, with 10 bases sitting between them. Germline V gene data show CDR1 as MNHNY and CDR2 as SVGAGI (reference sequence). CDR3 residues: CASSKEASYNSPLHF. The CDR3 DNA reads TGTGCCAGCAGCAAGGAGGCTTCCTATAATTCACCCCTCCACTTT.

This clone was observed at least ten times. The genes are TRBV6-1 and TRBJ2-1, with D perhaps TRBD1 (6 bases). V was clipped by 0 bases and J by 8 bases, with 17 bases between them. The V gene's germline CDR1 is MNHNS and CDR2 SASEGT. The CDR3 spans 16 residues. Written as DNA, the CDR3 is TGTGCCAGCAGTGAAGCGGCAGGGGACCCTAGGGATGAGCAGTTCTTC. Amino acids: CASSEAAGDPRDEQFF.

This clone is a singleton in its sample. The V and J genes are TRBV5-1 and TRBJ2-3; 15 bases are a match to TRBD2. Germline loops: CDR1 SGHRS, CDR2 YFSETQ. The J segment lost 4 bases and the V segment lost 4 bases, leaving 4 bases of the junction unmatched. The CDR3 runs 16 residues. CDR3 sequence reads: CASSRGLAGGPDTQYF. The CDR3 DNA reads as TGCGCCAGCAGCCGCGGACTAGCGGGGGGGCCAGATACGCAGTATTTT.

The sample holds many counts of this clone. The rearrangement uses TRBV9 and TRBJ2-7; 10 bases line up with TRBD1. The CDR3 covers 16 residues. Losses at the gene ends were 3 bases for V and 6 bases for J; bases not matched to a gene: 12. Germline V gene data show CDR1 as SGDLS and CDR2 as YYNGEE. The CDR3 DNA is TGTGCCAGCAGCGCCCGGTCGTCAGGGACAGGGGTCGAGCAGTACTTC. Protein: CASSARSSGTGVEQYF.

CDR3: CASTPTPKAGGAFF. The CDR3 region has the DNA TGTGCCAGCACCCCGACTCCGAAGGCTGGTGGAGCTTTCTTT. The genes are TRBV27 and TRBJ1-1; no reliable D call. The CDR3 extends over 14 amino acids. The germline gives CDR1 MNHEY, CDR2 SMNVEV (reference sequence). V lost 7 bases, J lost 10 bases, and 22 bases lay in between.

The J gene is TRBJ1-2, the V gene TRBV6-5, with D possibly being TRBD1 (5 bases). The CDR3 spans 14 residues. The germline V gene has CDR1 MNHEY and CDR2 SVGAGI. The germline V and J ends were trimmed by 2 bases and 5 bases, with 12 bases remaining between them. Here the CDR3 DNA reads TGTGCCAGCAGTTACCAAACAGGACCTTATGGCTACACCTTC. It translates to CASSYQTGPYGYTF.

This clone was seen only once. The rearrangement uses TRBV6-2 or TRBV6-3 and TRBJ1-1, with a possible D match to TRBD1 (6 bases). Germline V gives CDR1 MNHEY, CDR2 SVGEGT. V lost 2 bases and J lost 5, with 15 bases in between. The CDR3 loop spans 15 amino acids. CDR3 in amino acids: CASSYGGEGGTEAFF. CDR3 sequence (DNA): TGTGCCAGCAGTTACGGTGGGGAGGGGGGGACTGAAGCTTTCTTT.

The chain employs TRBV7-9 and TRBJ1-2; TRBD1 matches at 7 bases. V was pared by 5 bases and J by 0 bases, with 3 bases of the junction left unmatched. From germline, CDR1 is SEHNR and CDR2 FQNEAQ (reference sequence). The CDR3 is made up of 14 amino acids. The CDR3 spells CASSAGQTNYGYTF. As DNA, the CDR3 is TGTGCCAGCAGCGCGGGACAGACTAACTATGGCTACACCTTC.

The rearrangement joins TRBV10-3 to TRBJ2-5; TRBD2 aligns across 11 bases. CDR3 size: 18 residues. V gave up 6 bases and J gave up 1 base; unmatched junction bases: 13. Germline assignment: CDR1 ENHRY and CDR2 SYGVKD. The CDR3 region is CAIRPGLAGGPAQETQYF. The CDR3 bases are TGTGCCATCAGACCGGGGCTAGCGGGGGGCCCCGCCCAAGAGACCCAGTACTTC.

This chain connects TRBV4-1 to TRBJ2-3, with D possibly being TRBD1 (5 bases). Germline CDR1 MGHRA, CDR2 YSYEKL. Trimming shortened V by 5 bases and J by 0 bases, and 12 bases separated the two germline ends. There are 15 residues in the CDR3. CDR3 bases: TGCGCCAGCAGCGACAGCCCTACTAGCACAGATACGCAGTATTTT. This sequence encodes CASSDSPTSTDTQYF.

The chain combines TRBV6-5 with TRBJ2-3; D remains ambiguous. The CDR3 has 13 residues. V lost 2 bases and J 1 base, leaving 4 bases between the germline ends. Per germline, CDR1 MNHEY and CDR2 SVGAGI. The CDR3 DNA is TGTGCCAGCAGTTACCCCGGCACAGATACGCAGTATTTT. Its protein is CASSYPGTDTQYF.